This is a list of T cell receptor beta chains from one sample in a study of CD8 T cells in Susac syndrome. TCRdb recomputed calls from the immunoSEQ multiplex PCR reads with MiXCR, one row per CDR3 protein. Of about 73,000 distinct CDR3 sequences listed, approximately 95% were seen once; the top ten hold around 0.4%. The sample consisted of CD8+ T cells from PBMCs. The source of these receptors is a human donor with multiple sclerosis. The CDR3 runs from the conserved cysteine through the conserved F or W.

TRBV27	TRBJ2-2	CASALAQIYTGELFF
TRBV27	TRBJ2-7	CASSFQGQGDEQYF
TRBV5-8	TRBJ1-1	CASSLNPGPTEAFF
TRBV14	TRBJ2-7	CASSHRPTGVYEQYF
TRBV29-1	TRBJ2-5	CSVEDPQGRETQYF
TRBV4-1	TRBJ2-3	CASSQVGPDTQYF
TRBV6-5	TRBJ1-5	CASSYVRTLGGNQPQHF
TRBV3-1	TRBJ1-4	CASSLPGRSEKLFF
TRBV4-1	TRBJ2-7	CASSQAREKDEQYF
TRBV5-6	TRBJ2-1	CASSPGTSGREDYNEQFF